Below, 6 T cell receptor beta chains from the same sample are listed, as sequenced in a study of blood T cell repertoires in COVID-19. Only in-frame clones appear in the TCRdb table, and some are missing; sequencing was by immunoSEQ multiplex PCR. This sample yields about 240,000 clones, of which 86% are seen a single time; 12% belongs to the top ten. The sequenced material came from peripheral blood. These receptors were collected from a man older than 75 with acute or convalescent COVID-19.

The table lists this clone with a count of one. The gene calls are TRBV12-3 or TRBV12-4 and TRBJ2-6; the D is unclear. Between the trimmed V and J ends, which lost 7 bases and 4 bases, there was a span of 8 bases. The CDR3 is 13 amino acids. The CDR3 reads CASKSGGANVLTF. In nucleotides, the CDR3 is TGTGCCAGCAAATCCGGGGGGGCCAACGTCCTGACTTTC.

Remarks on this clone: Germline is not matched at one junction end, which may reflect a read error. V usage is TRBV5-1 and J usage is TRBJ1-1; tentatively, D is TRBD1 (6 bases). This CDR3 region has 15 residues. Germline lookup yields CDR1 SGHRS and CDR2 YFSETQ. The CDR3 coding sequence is TGCGCCAGCAGGTTGGGGGGCGCGGCGGACACTGAAGCTTTCTTT. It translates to CASRLGGAADTEAFF.

The CDR3 sequence is CASSPLEQGYEQYF. The CDR3 DNA is TGTGCCAGCTCACCCCTCGAACAGGGCTACGAGCAGTACTTC. The V gene is TRBV18, the J gene TRBJ2-7; D might be TRBD1 (6 bases). This CDR3 region has 14 residues. The V and J ends lost 3 bases and 3 bases respectively, with 12 bases between them. Germline CDR1 KGHSH, CDR2 LQKENI.

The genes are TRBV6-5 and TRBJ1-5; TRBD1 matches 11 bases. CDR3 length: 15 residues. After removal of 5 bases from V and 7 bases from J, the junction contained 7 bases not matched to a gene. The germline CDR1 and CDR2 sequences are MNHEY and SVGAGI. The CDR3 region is CASSLGTGGRQPQHF. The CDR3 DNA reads TGTGCCAGCAGTCTCGGGACAGGGGGTAGACAGCCCCAGCATTTT.

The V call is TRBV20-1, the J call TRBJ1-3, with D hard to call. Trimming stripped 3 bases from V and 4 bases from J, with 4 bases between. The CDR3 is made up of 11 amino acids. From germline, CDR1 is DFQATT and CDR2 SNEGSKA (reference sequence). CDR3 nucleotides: TGCAGTGCTAGGAGGGGAAACACCATATATTTT. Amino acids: CSARRGNTIYF.

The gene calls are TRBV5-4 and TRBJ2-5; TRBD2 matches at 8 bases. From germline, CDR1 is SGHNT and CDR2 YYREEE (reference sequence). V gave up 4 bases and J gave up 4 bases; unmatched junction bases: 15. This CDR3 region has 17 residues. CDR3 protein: CASSLPTGGGRRETQYF. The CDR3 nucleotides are TGTGCCAGCAGCCTTCCCACCGGGGGGGGCAGGCGAGAGACCCAGTACTTC.